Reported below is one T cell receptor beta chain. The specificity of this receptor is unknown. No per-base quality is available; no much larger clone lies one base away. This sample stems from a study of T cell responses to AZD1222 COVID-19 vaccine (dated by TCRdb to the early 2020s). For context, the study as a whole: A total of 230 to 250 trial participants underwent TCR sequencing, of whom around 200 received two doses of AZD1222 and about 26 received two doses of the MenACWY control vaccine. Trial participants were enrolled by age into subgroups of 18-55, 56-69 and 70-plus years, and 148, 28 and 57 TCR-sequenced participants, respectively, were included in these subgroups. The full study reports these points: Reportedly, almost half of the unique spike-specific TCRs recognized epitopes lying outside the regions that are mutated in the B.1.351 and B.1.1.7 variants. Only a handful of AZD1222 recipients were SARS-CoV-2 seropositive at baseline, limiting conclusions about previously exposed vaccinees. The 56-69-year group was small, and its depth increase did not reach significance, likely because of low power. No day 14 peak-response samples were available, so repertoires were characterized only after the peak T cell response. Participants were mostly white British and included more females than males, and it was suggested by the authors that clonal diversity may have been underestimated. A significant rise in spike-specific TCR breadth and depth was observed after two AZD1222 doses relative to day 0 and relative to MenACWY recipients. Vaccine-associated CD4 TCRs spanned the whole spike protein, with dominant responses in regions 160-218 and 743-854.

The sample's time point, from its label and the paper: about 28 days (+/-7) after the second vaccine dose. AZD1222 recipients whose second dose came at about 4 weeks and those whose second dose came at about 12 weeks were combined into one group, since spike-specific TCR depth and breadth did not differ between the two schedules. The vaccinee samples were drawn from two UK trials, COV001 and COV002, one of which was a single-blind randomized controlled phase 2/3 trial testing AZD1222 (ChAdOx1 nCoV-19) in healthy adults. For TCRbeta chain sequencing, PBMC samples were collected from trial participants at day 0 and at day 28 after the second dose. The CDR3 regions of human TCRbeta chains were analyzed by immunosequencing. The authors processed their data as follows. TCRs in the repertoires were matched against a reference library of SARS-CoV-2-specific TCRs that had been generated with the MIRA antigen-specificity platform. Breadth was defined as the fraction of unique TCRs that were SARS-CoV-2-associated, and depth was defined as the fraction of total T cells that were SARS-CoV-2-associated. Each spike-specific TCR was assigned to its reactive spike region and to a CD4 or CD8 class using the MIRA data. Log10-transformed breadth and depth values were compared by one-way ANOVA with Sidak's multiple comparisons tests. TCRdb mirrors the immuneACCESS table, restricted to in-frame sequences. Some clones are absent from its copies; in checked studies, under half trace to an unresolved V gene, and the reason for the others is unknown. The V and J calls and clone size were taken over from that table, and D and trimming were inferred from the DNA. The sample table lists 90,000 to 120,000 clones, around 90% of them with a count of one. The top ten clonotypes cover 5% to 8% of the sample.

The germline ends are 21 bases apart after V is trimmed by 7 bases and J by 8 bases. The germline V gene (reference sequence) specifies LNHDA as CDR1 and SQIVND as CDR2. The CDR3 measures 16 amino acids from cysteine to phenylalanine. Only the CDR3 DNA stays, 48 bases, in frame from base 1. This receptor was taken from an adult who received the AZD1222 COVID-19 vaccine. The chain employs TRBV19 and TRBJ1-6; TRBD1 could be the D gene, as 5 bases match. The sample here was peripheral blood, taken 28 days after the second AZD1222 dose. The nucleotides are TGTGCCAGTAAGCGGGGGTCTTTTTCTTCTGATTCACCCCTCCACTTT. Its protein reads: CASKRGSFSSDSPLHF. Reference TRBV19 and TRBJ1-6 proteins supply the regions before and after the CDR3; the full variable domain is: DGGITQSPKYLFRKEGQNVTLSCEQNLNHDAMYWYRQDPGQGLRLIYYSQIVNDFQKGDIAEGYSVSREKKESFPLTVTSAQKNPTAFYLCASKRGSFSSDSPLHFGNGTRLTVT.